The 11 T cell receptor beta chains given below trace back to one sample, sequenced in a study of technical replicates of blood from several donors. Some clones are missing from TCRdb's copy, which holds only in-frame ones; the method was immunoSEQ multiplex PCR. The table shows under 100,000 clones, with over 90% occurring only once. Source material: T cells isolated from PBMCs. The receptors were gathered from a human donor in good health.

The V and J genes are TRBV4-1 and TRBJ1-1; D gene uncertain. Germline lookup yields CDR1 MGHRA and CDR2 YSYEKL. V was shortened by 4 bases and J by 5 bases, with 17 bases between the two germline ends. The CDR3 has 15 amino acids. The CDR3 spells CASSPLSHQVTEAFF. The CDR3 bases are TGCGCCAGCAGCCCCCTATCACACCAGGTAACTGAAGCTTTCTTT.

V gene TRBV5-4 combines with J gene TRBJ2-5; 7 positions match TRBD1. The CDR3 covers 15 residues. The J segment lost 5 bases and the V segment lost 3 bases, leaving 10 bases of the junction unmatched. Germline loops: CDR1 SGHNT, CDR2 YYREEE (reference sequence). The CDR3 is CASSSGGVSRETQYF. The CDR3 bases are TGTGCCAGCAGCTCAGGGGGTGTAAGTAGGGAGACCCAGTACTTC.

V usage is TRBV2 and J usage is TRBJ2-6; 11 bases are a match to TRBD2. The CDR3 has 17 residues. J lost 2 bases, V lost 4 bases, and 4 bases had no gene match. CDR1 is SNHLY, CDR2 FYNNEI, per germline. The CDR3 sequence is CASSVLAGVPGANVLTF. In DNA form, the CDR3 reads TGTGCCAGCAGTGTACTAGCGGGAGTACCTGGGGCCAACGTCCTGACTTTC.

This chain's CDR3 is CASSYLGREKLFF. The CDR3 DNA follows: TGTGCCAGCAGTTACCTCGGTAGAGAAAAACTGTTTTTT. The rearrangement links TRBV27 to TRBJ1-4; D is undetermined. Per germline, CDR1 MNHEY and CDR2 SMNVEV (reference sequence). Trimming stripped 4 bases from V and 8 bases from J, with 11 bases between. This CDR3 contains 13 residues.

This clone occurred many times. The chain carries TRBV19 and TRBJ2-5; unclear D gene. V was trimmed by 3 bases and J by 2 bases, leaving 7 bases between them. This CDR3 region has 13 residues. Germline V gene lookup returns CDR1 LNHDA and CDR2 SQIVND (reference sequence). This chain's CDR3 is CASSIHSQETQYF. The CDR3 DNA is TGTGCCAGTAGTATCCACTCTCAAGAGACCCAGTACTTC.

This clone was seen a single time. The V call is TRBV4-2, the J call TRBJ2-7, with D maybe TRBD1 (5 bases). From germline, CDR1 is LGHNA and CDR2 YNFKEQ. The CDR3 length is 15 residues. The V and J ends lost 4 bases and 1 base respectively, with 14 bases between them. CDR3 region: CASSPEKTASYEQYF. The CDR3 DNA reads TGTGCCAGCAGCCCGGAGAAGACAGCGTCCTACGAGCAGTACTTC.

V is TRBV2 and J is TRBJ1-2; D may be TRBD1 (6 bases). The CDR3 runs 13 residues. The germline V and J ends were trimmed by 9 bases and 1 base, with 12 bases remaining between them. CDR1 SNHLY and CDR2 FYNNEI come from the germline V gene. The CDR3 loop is CARGKDSNYGYTF. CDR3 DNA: TGTGCCAGGGGCAAGGACAGTAACTATGGCTACACCTTC.

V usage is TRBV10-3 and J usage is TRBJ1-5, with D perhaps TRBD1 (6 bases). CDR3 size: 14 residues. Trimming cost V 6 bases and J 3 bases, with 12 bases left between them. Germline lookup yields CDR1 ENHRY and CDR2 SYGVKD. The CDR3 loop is CAISQGRDNQPQHF. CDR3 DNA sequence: TGTGCCATCAGCCAGGGGAGAGACAATCAGCCCCAGCATTTT.

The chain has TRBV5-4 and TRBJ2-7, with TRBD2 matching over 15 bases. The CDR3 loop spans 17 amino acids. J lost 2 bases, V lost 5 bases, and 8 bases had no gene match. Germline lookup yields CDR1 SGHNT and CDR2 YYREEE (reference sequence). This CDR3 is CASSRGLAGGGAYEQYF. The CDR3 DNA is TGTGCCAGCAGTCGGGGACTAGCGGGAGGAGGGGCCTACGAGCAGTACTTC.

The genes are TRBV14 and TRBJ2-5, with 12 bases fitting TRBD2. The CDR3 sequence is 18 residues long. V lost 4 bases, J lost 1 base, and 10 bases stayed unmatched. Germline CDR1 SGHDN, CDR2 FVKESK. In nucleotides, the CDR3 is TGTGCCAGCAGCCCAGGGCTGACTAGCGGGAGAGGCCAAGAGACCCAGTACTTC. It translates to CASSPGLTSGRGQETQYF. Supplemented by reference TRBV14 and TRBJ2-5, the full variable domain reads EAGVTQFPSHSVIEKGQTVTLRCDPISGHDNLYWYRRVMGKEIKFLLHFVKESKQDESGMPNNRFLAERTGGTYSTLKVQPAELEDSGVYFCASSPGLTSGRGQETQYFGPGTRLLVL.

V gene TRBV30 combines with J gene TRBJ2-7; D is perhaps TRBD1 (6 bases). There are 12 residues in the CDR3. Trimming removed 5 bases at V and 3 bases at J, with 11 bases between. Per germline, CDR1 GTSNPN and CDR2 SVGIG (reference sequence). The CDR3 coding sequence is TGTGCCTGGCTGGACAGCCGCTACGAGCAGTACTTC. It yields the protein CAWLDSRYEQYF.